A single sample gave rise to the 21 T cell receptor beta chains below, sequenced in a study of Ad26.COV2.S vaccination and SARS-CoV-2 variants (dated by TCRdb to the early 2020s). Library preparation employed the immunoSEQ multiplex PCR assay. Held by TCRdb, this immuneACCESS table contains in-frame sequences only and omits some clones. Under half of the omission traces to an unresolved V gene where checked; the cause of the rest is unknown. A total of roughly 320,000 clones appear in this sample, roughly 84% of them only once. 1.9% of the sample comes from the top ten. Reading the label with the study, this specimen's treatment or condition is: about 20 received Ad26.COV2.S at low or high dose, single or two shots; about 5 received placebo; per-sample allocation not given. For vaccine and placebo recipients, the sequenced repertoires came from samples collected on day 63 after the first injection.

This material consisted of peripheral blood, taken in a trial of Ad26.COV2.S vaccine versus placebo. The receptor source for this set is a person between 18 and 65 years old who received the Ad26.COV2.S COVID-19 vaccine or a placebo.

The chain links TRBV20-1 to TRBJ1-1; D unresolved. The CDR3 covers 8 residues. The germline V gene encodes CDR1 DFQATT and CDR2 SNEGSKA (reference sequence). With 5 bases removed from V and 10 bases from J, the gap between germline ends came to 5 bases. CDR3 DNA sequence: TGCAGTGCTGTAGGAGCTTTCTTT. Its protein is CSAVGAFF.

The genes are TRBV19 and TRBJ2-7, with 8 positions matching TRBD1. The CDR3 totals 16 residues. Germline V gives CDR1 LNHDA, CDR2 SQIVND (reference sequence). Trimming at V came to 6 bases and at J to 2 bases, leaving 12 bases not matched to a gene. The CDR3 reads CASSRKTWDRPYEQYF. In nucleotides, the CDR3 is TGTGCCAGTAGCAGAAAAACCTGGGACAGGCCCTACGAGCAGTACTTC. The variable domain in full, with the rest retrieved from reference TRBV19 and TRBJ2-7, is DGGITQSPKYLFRKEGQNVTLSCEQNLNHDAMYWYRQDPGQGLRLIYYSQIVNDFQKGDIAEGYSVSREKKESFPLTVTSAQKNPTAFYLCASSRKTWDRPYEQYFGPGTRLTVT.

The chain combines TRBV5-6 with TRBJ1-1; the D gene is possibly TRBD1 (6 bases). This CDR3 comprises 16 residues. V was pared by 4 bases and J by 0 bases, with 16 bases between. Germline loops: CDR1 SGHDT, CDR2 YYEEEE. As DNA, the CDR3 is TGTGCCAGCAGCCGAAGAGGGGGGTGGATGAACACTGAAGCTTTCTTT. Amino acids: CASSRRGGWMNTEAFF. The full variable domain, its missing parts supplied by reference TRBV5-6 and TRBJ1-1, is DAGVTQSPTHLIKTRGQQVTLRCSPKSGHDTVSWYQQALGQGPQFIFQYYEEEERQRGNFPDRFSGHQFPNYSSELNVNALLLGDSALYLCASSRRGGWMNTEAFFGQGTRLTVV.

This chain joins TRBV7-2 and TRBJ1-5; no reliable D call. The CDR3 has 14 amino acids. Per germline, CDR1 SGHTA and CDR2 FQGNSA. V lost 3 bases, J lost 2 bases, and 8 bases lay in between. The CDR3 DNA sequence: TGTGCCAGCAGCTTTAAGGGAGGCAATCAGCCCCAGCATTTT. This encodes CASSFKGGNQPQHF.

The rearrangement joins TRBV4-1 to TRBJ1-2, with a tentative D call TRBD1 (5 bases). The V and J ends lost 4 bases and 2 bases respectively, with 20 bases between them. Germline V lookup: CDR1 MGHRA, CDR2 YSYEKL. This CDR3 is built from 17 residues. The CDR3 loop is CASSPTRTGTKNYGYTF. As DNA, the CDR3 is TGCGCCAGCAGCCCGACTCGCACCGGGACCAAAAACTATGGCTACACCTTC.

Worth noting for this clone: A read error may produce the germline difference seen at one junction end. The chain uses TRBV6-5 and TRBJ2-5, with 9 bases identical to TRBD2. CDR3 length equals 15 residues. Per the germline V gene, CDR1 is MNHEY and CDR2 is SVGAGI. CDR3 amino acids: CASSDSGLARETQYF. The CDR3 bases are TGTGCCAGCAGTGACTCGGGACTAGCCAGAGAGACCCAGTACTTC.

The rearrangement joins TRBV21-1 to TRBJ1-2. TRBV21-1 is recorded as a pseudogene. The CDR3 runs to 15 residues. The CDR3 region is CASSKMRWGVGGYTF. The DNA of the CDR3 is TGTGCCAGCAGCAAAATGAGGTGGGGGGTGGGAGGCTACACCTTC.

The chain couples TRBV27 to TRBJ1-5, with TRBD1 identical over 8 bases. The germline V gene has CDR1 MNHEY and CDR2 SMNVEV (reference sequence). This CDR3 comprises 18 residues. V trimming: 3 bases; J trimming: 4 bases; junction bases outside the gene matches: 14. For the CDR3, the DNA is TGTGCCAGCAGTTTCTATTCCCCAGGACAGGGAGGGAATCAGCCCCAGCATTTT. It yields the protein CASSFYSPGQGGNQPQHF.

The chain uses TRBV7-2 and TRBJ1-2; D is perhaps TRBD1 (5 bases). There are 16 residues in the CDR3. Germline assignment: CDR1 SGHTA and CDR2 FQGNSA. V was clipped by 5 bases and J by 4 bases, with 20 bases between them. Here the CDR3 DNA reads TGTGCCAGCAGCGCCCCTTCAGCCAGGGCTATCTATGGCTACACCTTC. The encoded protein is CASSAPSARAIYGYTF.

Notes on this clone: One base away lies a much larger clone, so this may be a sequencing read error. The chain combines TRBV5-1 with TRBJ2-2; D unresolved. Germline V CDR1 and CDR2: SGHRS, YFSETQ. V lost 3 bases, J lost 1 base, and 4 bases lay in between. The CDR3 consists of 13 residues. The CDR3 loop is CASSSLNTGELFF. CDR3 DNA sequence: TGCGCCAGCAGCTCCCTGAACACCGGGGAGCTGTTTTTT.

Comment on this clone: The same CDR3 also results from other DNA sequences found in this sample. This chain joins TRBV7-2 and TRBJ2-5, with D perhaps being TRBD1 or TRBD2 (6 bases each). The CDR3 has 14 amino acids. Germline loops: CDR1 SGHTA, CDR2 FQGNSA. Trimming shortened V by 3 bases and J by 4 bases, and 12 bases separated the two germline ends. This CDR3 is CASSLRGAGETQYF. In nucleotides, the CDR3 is TGTGCCAGCAGCTTGAGGGGGGCGGGAGAGACCCAGTACTTC.

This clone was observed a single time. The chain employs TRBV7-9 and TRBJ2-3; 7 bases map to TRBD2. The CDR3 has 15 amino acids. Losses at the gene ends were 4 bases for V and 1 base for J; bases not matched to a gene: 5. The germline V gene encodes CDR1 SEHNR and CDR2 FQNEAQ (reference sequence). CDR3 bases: TGTGCCAGCAGCTATCGACTAGCCGGCACAGATACGCAGTATTTT. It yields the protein CASSYRLAGTDTQYF.

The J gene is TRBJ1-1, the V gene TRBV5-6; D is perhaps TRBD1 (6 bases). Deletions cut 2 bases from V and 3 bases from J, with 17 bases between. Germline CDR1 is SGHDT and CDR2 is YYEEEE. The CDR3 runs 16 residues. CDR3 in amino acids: CASSFMDSPRDTEAFF. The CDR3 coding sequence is TGTGCCAGCAGCTTTATGGACAGCCCAAGGGACACTGAAGCTTTCTTT.

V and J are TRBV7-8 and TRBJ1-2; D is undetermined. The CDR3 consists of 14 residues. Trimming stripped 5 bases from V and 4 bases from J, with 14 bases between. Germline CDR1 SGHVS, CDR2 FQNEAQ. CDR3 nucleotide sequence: TGTGCCAGCAGCCTCCAGACCGAAACCTATGGCTACACCTTC. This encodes CASSLQTETYGYTF.

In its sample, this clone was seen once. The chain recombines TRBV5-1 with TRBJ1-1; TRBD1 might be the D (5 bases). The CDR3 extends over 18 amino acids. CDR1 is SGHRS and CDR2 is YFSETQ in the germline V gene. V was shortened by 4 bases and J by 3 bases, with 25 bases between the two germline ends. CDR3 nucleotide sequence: TGCGCCAGCAGCAGATCTATCGGGACCCAGGTTTTGGACACTGAAGCTTTCTTT. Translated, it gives CASSRSIGTQVLDTEAFF.

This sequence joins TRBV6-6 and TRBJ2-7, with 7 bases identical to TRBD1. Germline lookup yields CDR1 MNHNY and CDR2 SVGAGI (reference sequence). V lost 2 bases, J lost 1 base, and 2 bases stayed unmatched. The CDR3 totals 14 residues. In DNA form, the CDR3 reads TGTGCCAGCAGTTACGAGACAGGGTCCTACGAGCAGTACTTC. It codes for CASSYETGSYEQYF.

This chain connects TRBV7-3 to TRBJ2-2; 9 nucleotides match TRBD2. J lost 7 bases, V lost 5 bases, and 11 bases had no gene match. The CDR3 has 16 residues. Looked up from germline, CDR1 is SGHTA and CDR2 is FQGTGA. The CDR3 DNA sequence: TGTGCCAGCAGCGTAATCCCGGGACTAGCTGTCGGGGAGCTGTTTTTT. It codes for CASSVIPGLAVGELFF.

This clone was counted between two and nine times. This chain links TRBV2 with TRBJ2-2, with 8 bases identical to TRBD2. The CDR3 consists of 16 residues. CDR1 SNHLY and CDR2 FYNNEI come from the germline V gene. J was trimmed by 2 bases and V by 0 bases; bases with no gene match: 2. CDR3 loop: CASSEASGKNTGELFF. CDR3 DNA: TGTGCCAGCAGTGAAGCTAGCGGGAAAAACACCGGGGAGCTGTTTTTT.

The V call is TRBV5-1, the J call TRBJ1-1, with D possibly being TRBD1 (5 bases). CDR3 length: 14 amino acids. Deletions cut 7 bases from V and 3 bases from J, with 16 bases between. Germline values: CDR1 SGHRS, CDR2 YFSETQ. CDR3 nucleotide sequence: TGCGCCAGCGGGACCGTCTTGGGTGACACTGAAGCTTTCTTT. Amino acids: CASGTVLGDTEAFF.

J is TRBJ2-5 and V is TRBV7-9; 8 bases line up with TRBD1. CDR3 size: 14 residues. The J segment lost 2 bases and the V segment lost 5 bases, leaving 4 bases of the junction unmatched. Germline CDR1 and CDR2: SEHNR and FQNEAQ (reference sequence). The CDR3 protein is CASSQRQGQETQYF. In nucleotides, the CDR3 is TGTGCCAGCAGCCAAAGACAGGGGCAAGAGACCCAGTACTTC.

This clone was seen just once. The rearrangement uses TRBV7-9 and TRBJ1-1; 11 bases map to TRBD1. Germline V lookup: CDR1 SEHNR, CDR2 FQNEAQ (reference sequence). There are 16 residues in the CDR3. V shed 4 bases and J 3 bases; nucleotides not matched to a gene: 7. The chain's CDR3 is CASSSWTGGKDTEAFF. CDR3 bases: TGTGCCAGCAGCTCCTGGACAGGGGGCAAGGACACTGAAGCTTTCTTT.